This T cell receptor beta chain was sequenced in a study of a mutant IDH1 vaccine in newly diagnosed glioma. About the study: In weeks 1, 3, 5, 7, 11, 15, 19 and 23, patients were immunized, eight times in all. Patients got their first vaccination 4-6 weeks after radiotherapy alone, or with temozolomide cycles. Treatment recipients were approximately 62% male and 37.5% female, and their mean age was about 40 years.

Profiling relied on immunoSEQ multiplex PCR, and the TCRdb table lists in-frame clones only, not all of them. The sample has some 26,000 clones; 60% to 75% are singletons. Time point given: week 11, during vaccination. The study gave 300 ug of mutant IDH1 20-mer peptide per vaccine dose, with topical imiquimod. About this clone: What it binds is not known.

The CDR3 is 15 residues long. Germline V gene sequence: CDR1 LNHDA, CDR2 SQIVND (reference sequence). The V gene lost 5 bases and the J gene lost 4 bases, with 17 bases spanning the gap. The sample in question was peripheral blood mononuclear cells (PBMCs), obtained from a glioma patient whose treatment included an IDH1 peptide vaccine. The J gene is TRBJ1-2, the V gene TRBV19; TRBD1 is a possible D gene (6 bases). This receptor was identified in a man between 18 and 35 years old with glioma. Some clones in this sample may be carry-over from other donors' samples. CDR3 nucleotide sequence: TGTGCCAGTAGTTATGAACAGGGCAGGAGCTATGGCTACACCTTC. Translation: CASSYEQGRSYGYTF.